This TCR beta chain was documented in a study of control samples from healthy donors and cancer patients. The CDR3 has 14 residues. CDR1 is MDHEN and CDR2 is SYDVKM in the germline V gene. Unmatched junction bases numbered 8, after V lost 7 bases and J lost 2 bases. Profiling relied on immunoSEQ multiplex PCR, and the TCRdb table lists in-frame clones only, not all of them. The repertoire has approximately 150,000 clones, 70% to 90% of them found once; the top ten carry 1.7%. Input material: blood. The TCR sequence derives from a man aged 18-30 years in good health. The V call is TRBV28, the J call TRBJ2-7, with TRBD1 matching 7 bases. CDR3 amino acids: CASKGTDGTYEQYF. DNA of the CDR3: TGTGCCAGCAAAGGGACAGACGGTACCTACGAGCAGTACTTC.